A selection of T cell receptor beta chains follows, all from one sample in a study of long-term antiretroviral therapy in people with HIV. Sequencing was performed with immunoSEQ multiplex PCR; in TCRdb, only in-frame clones are kept and a portion is missing. Of about 22,000 clones in the sample, roughly 78% were seen once. The sequenced sample was unsorted PBMCs, obtained 1.2 years after starting antiretroviral therapy. Receptors were obtained from a woman aged 40 to 49 with HIV. The CDR3 runs from the conserved cysteine through the conserved F or W. Fields, in order: D gene, clone size, J gene, V gene, CDR3 DNA, CDR3 protein. A D gene is named only where the DNA matches it firmly. Some rows have no size entry. The others give once, few or many, or a class for an expanded clone.

d_gene: TRBD1; abundance: NA; j_gene: TRBJ2-7; v_gene: TRBV12-5; CDR3nt: TGTGCTAGTCTCCGGGACAGGGGTTATGAGCAGTACTTC; CDR3aa: CASLRDRGYEQYF
d_gene: TRBD1; abundance: NA; j_gene: TRBJ2-7; v_gene: TRBV5-1; CDR3nt: TGCGCCAGCAGACGAGGGACAGGGGCCTACGAGCAGTACTTC; CDR3aa: CASRRGTGAYEQYF
d_gene: TRBD1; abundance: few; j_gene: TRBJ2-1; v_gene: TRBV9; CDR3nt: TGTGCCAGCAGCCTTCAGTCCGGGACAGGGAAGAATGAGCAGTTCTTC; CDR3aa: CASSLQSGTGKNEQFF
d_gene: TRBD1; abundance: NA; j_gene: TRBJ1-1; v_gene: TRBV29-1; CDR3nt: TGCAGCGTTGTAAAGGGGGCAGGGACTGAAGCTTTCTTT; CDR3aa: CSVVKGAGTEAFF
d_gene: TRBD2; abundance: NA; j_gene: TRBJ2-2; v_gene: TRBV5-1; CDR3nt: TGCGCCAGCAGCTTCGCACTAGCGGGTTATAACACCGGGGAGCTGTTTTTT; CDR3aa: CASSFALAGYNTGELFF
d_gene: NA; abundance: NA; j_gene: TRBJ1-1; v_gene: TRBV10-3; CDR3nt: TGTGCCATCATGGACGCGGCGGCTGAAGCTTTCTTT; CDR3aa: CAIMDAAAEAFF
d_gene: TRBD1; abundance: NA; j_gene: TRBJ2-2; v_gene: TRBV4-2; CDR3nt: TGTGCCAGCAGCCAAGTTCAGGGGGACACCGGGGAGCTGTTTTTT; CDR3aa: CASSQVQGDTGELFF
d_gene: TRBD1; abundance: NA; j_gene: TRBJ1-1; v_gene: TRBV9; CDR3nt: TGTGCCAGCAGCGTAACAACAGGGGGGTACACTGAAGCTTTCTTT; CDR3aa: CASSVTTGGYTEAFF
d_gene: TRBD1; abundance: NA; j_gene: TRBJ1-1; v_gene: TRBV19; CDR3nt: TGTGCCAGTGGGGGGCAGGGGGAGACTGAAGCTTTCTTT; CDR3aa: CASGGQGETEAFF
d_gene: TRBD1; abundance: NA; j_gene: TRBJ2-7; v_gene: TRBV6-6; CDR3nt: TGTGCCAGCAGAGCAGGGGGACAGGGGTTTGGCGAGCAGTACTTC; CDR3aa: CASRAGGQGFGEQYF
d_gene: NA; abundance: NA; j_gene: TRBJ1-2; v_gene: TRBV4-3; CDR3nt: TGCGCCAGCAGCCCCTCCCACCTGACAGGAGTGGGCACCTTC; CDR3aa: CASSPSHLTGVGTF
d_gene: TRBD2; abundance: once; j_gene: TRBJ2-5; v_gene: TRBV9; CDR3nt: TGTGCCAGCAGCGTCTCCGGGACTAGCGGGGCGTCCCAAGAGACCCAGTACTTC; CDR3aa: CASSVSGTSGASQETQYF
d_gene: NA; abundance: NA; j_gene: TRBJ1-5; v_gene: TRBV6-5; CDR3nt: TGTGCCAGCAGTTACGAGGATAACCTTCAGCCCCAGCATTTT; CDR3aa: CASSYEDNLQPQHF
d_gene: NA; abundance: NA; j_gene: TRBJ1-2; v_gene: TRBV7-6; CDR3nt: TGTGCCAGCAGCTTAGTAGGGAACGGCGGTGCCGGCTACACCTTC; CDR3aa: CASSLVGNGGAGYTF
d_gene: NA; abundance: NA; j_gene: TRBJ2-2; v_gene: TRBV29-1; CDR3nt: TGCAGCGTCCCGACGGGCACCGGGGAGCTGTTTTTT; CDR3aa: CSVPTGTGELFF
d_gene: NA; abundance: NA; j_gene: TRBJ2-2; v_gene: TRBV5-1; CDR3nt: TGCGCCAGCAGCGGAGCGTACGCCCTCGGCGGGGAGCTGTTTTTT; CDR3aa: CASSGAYALGGELFF
d_gene: NA; abundance: NA; j_gene: TRBJ2-7; v_gene: TRBV9; CDR3nt: TGTGCCAGCAGCGCAGACGGTATCTACGAGCAGTACTTC; CDR3aa: CASSADGIYEQYF
d_gene: TRBD1; abundance: NA; j_gene: TRBJ1-1; v_gene: TRBV4-1; CDR3nt: TGCGCCAGCAGCCCGCACAGGGGGCTGAACACTGAAGCTTTCTTT; CDR3aa: CASSPHRGLNTEAFF